Following are 28 T cell receptor beta chains from one sample sequenced in a study of blood T cell repertoires in COVID-19. Data came from immunoSEQ multiplex PCR; TCRdb stores just in-frame clones and leaves some out. The sample has fewer than 200,000 clones; about 87% are singletons. The sample taken for sequencing was peripheral blood. These receptors were obtained from a man in his 60s with acute or convalescent COVID-19.

The chain is built from TRBV7-9 and TRBJ2-5; 9 bases agree with TRBD2. The germline gives CDR1 SEHNR, CDR2 FQNEAQ (reference sequence). Germline trimming cut 5 bases from V and 2 bases from J; bases unmatched to any gene: 9. There are 16 residues in the CDR3. This chain's CDR3 is CASSPSSGARQETQYF. In DNA form, the CDR3 reads TGTGCCAGCAGCCCATCTAGCGGGGCAAGGCAAGAGACCCAGTACTTC.

V and J are TRBV30 and TRBJ1-5; the D is unclear. CDR1 is GTSNPN, CDR2 SVGIG, per germline (reference sequence). Trimming removed 2 bases from V and 9 bases from J, with 17 bases in between. The CDR3 is 14 residues long. DNA of the CDR3: TGTGCCTGGAGTCCTGCACTCCTCACGGGGCCCCAGCATTTT. Its protein is CAWSPALLTGPQHF.

The chain uses TRBV27 and TRBJ2-6; 10 bases match TRBD1. The CDR3 has 18 residues. CDR1 is MNHEY and CDR2 is SMNVEV in the germline V gene (reference sequence). Germline trimming cut 9 bases from V and 0 bases from J; bases unmatched to any gene: 11. This CDR3 is CARPNRDRGSSGANVLTF. CDR3 nucleotides: TGTGCCAGGCCGAACCGGGACAGGGGTAGCTCTGGGGCCAACGTCCTGACTTTC.

The chain carries TRBV10-3 and TRBJ1-6; D is possibly TRBD1 (5 bases). The CDR3 contains 12 residues. The germline V gene has CDR1 ENHRY and CDR2 SYGVKD. V gave up 10 bases and J gave up 6 bases, with 10 bases separating them. The CDR3 coding sequence is TGTGCCAGCGGGGCCTTTAATTCACCCCTCCACTTT. Its protein product is CASGAFNSPLHF.

This chain joins TRBV5-1 and TRBJ1-1; TRBD1 matches 8 bases. With V trimmed by 0 bases and J by 1 base, 5 bases remained unmatched. CDR3 length: 16 amino acids. CDR1 SGHRS and CDR2 YFSETQ come from the germline V gene. The chain's CDR3 is CASSLAGGKGNTEAFF. CDR3 sequence (DNA): TGCGCCAGCAGCTTGGCAGGGGGCAAGGGGAACACTGAAGCTTTCTTT.

Only one count was recorded for this clone. This chain joins TRBV19 and TRBJ1-2, with D possibly being TRBD1 (6 bases). The CDR3 covers 12 residues. The germline V gene has CDR1 LNHDA and CDR2 SQIVND (reference sequence). Trimming stripped 4 bases from V and 4 bases from J, with 7 bases between. In nucleotides, the CDR3 is TGTGCCAGTAGTAACAGGGTCTATGGCTACACCTTC. This encodes CASSNRVYGYTF.

This rearrangement joins TRBV19 to TRBJ2-3; tentative D call: TRBD2 (6 bases). V lost 5 bases, J lost 0 bases, and 24 bases lay in between. CDR1 LNHDA and CDR2 SQIVND come from the germline V gene (reference sequence). CDR3 length: 19 amino acids. Here the CDR3 DNA reads TGTGCCAGTAGTCTAAACGGGGGAGGTTTGATGACTAGCACAGATACGCAGTATTTT. The encoded protein is CASSLNGGGLMTSTDTQYF.

The rearrangement uses TRBV3-1 (or the pseudogene TRBV3-2) and TRBJ2-5; 10 bases align to TRBD1. Trimming at V came to 5 bases and at J to 5 bases, leaving 11 bases not matched to a gene. The CDR3 is 16 residues long. The V gene's germline CDR1 is LGHDT and CDR2 YNNKEL (reference sequence). The CDR3 region has the DNA TGTGCCAGCAGCTTCTCGGGACAGGGGCCCGGGGAGACCCAGTACTTC. Its translation is CASSFSGQGPGETQYF.

The genes are TRBV3-1 (or the pseudogene TRBV3-2) and TRBJ2-5; D remains ambiguous. The V gene's germline CDR1 is LGHDT and CDR2 YNNKEL (reference sequence). Trimming took off 1 base at V and 5 bases at J, with 14 bases between the two ends. This CDR3 is built from 15 residues. CDR3: CASSQGKGGFETQYF. CDR3 nucleotide sequence: TGTGCCAGCAGCCAAGGAAAAGGCGGATTCGAGACCCAGTACTTC.

This rearrangement joins TRBV4-2 to TRBJ2-1; D might be TRBD2 (7 bases). Trimming took off 0 bases at V and 2 bases at J, with 14 bases between the two ends. CDR1 is LGHNA and CDR2 is YNFKEQ in the germline V gene. The CDR3 has 17 amino acids. As DNA, the CDR3 is TGTGCCAGCAGCCAAGATACGCGGGGGCCCCCCTACAATGAGCAGTTCTTC. Amino acids: CASSQDTRGPPYNEQFF.

The J gene is TRBJ2-7, the V gene TRBV7-6, with D possibly TRBD2 on 6 matching bases. This CDR3 is built from 16 residues. The germline V gene encodes CDR1 SGHVS and CDR2 FNYEAQ. Trimming stripped 1 base from V and 1 base from J, with 14 bases between. The CDR3 spells CASSLGGVSGSYEQYF. The DNA for the CDR3 is TGTGCCAGCAGCTTAGGAGGGGTTAGCGGATCCTACGAGCAGTACTTC.

The count of this clone is one. The chain recombines TRBV3-1 (or the pseudogene TRBV3-2) with TRBJ2-3, with TRBD2 matching 12 bases. Germline V gene sequence: CDR1 LGHDT, CDR2 YNNKEL (reference sequence). The CDR3 has 17 amino acids. The J segment lost 7 bases and the V segment lost 7 bases, leaving 15 bases of the junction unmatched. The CDR3 DNA reads TGTGCCAGCACCCCCTTCAAGACTAGCGGGAGTAGGAATACGCAGTATTTT. Translation gives CASTPFKTSGSRNTQYF.

The V and J genes are TRBV5-4 and TRBJ2-2, with 10 bases matching TRBD2. The CDR3 contains 16 residues. CDR1 SGHNT and CDR2 YYREEE come from the germline V gene (reference sequence). V shed 3 bases and J 6 bases; nucleotides not matched to a gene: 8. This CDR3 reads CASSSGTSAGPGELFF. The CDR3 nucleotides are TGTGCCAGCAGCTCCGGGACTAGCGCGGGTCCCGGGGAGCTGTTTTTT. The full variable domain, in which reference TRBV5-4 and TRBJ2-2 provide the parts outside the CDR3, is ETGVTQSPTHLIKTRGQQVTLRCSSQSGHNTVSWYQQALGQGPQFIFQYYREEENGRGNFPPRFSGLQFPNYSSELNVNALELDDSALYLCASSSGTSAGPGELFFGEGSRLTVL.

The V gene is TRBV5-6, the J gene TRBJ1-3; maybe TRBD1 (5 bases). Per germline, CDR1 SGHDT and CDR2 YYEEEE. Trimming left V 2 bases short and J 3 bases short, with 9 bases between. There are 14 residues in the CDR3. The CDR3: CASSFGGDGNTIYF. The CDR3 region has the DNA TGTGCCAGCAGCTTCGGGGGGGATGGAAACACCATATATTTT.

This rearrangement joins TRBV30 to TRBJ2-3, with D unclear. This CDR3 has 13 amino acids. Trimming shortened V by 1 base and J by 2 bases, and 7 bases separated the two germline ends. The germline gives CDR1 GTSNPN, CDR2 SVGIG (reference sequence). The CDR3 loop is CAWSEIATDTQYF. CDR3 in DNA: TGTGCCTGGAGTGAGATAGCCACAGATACGCAGTATTTT.

This chain connects TRBV24-1 to TRBJ1-6; unclear D gene. This CDR3 region has 16 residues. Trimming left V 1 base short and J 2 bases short, with 8 bases between. Germline V gene data show CDR1 as KGHDR and CDR2 as SFDVKD. Here the CDR3 DNA reads TGTGCCACCAGTGATTTCAGGCAGGCCTATAATTCACCCCTCCACTTT. This encodes CATSDFRQAYNSPLHF.

The chain links TRBV9 to TRBJ2-7; 7 bases map to TRBD1. J lost 5 bases, V lost 2 bases, and 4 bases had no gene match. The CDR3 is 13 amino acids. Germline CDR1 and CDR2: SGDLS and YYNGEE. The CDR3 coding sequence is TGTGCCAGCAGCGTGGGACAGCTTAACGAGCAGTACTTC. It is translated as CASSVGQLNEQYF. The entire variable domain, with the rest obtained from reference TRBV9 and TRBJ2-7, is as follows: DSGVTQTPKHLITATGQRVTLRCSPRSGDLSVYWYQQSLDQGLQFLIQYYNGEERAKGNILERFSAQQFPDLHSELNLSSLELGDSALYFCASSVGQLNEQYFGPGTRLTVT.

This chain links TRBV30 with TRBJ1-1; the D gene is possibly TRBD1 (6 bases). V was shortened by 3 bases and J by 4 bases, with 15 bases between the two germline ends. CDR1 is GTSNPN and CDR2 is SVGIG in the germline V gene (reference sequence). The CDR3 runs 14 residues. As DNA, the CDR3 is TGTGCCTGGAGGGGGGCAGGTTCTGCCACTGAAGCTTTCTTT. Translating it yields CAWRGAGSATEAFF.

The V and J genes are TRBV6-5 and TRBJ2-2; 11 bases fit TRBD1. In germline, CDR1 is MNHEY, CDR2 SVGAGI. The CDR3 consists of 14 residues. The V gene end was trimmed by 6 bases and the J gene end by 5 bases; junction bases not matched to a gene: 2. CDR3 nucleotides: TGTGCCAGCAGGAGGGACAGGGGGACCGGGGAGCTGTTTTTT. The encoded protein is CASRRDRGTGELFF.

The chain couples TRBV6-6 to TRBJ2-5, with 8 nucleotides matching TRBD2. V lost 2 bases, J lost 5 bases, and 4 bases stayed unmatched. Germline assignment: CDR1 MNHNY and CDR2 SVGAGI (reference sequence). The CDR3 covers 14 residues. CDR3 DNA: TGTGCCAGCAGTTACCCGGGAGGGGCGGAGACCCAGTACTTC. Encoded protein: CASSYPGGAETQYF.

This sequence joins TRBV30 and TRBJ1-2; 8 bases are a match to TRBD1. V shed 4 bases, J shed 5 bases, and the junction held 12 bases outside the gene matches. The CDR3 consists of 15 residues. Germline CDR1 GTSNPN, CDR2 SVGIG (reference sequence). The CDR3 DNA reads as TGTGCCTGGAAGCTGGGACAGGTTCGAGGGTATGGCTACACCTTC. It yields the protein CAWKLGQVRGYGYTF.

The rearrangement joins TRBV6-4 to TRBJ1-6; 8 positions agree with TRBD1. Germline V gives CDR1 MRHNA, CDR2 SNTAGT. The CDR3 contains 15 residues. The junction had 8 bases not matched to a gene; V was cut back by 6 bases and J by 7 bases. DNA of the CDR3: TGTGCCAGCAGCCACGGGCAGGGGGCGAATTCACCCCTCCACTTT. This codes for CASSHGQGANSPLHF.

The V and J genes are TRBV24-1 and TRBJ2-5; 9 bases are shared with TRBD1. The junction had 4 bases not matched to a gene; V was cut back by 4 bases and J by 2 bases. The V gene's germline CDR1 is KGHDR and CDR2 SFDVKD. There are 15 residues in the CDR3. This CDR3 reads CATSDWDRAQETQYF. DNA of the CDR3: TGTGCCACCAGTGACTGGGACAGGGCACAAGAGACCCAGTACTTC.

A note on this clone: One base away lies a much larger clone, so this may be a sequencing read error. The V call is TRBV14, the J call TRBJ2-3; D is uncertain. Trimming shortened V by 4 bases and J by 0 bases, and 2 bases separated the two germline ends. In germline, CDR1 is SGHDN, CDR2 FVKESK. The CDR3 contains 12 residues. The DNA for the CDR3 is TGTGCCAGCAGCCCTAGCACAGATACGCAGTATTTT. Its translation: CASSPSTDTQYF.

The chain links TRBV9 to TRBJ2-3, with 12 bases fitting TRBD1. CDR1 and CDR2 from the germline V gene are SGDLS and YYNGEE. The CDR3 sequence is 20 residues long. The junction had 16 bases not matched to a gene; V was cut back by 3 bases and J by 2 bases. As DNA, the CDR3 is TGTGCCAGCAGCGAGGGGACAGGGGGCGGATGGCGGGAGTTCACAGATACGCAGTATTTT. Its protein is CASSEGTGGGWREFTDTQYF.

The rearrangement links TRBV21-1 to TRBJ1-1. TRBV21-1 is recorded as a pseudogene. The CDR3 has 15 residues. Here the CDR3 DNA reads TGTGCCAGCAGCCCTCCGGGGGGGCCGAACACTGAAGCTTTCTTT. Residues: CASSPPGGPNTEAFF.

V and J are TRBV6-1 and TRBJ1-1; the match to TRBD1 covers 7 bases. Germline values: CDR1 MNHNS, CDR2 SASEGT. The V and J ends lost 0 bases and 0 bases, in that order; junction bases with no gene match: 4. The CDR3 consists of 16 residues. The chain's CDR3 is CASSEAGGSLNTEAFF. The CDR3 DNA sequence: TGTGCCAGCAGTGAAGCAGGGGGCAGCCTGAACACTGAAGCTTTCTTT.

This chain uses TRBV5-4 with TRBJ1-2; perhaps TRBD1 as D (6 bases). This CDR3 has 14 amino acids. Trimming pared 0 bases from V and 1 base from J, leaving 7 bases between. In germline, CDR1 is SGHNT, CDR2 YYREEE (reference sequence). The CDR3 coding sequence is TGTGCCAGCAGCTTGGGACAGGTTAACTATGGCTACACCTTC. It is translated as CASSLGQVNYGYTF.